Below are 19 T cell receptor beta chains sequenced from a single sample in a study of CD4 T cells in relation to SARS-CoV-2 and coronaviruses. Their cognate antigens are unknown. Assay: immunoSEQ multiplex PCR; the TCRdb copy retains only in-frame clones and omits some. The sample records roughly 15,000 clones, around 76% being singletons. CD4+ T cells from unexposed donors were obtained before the COVID-19 pandemic (2011-2018). After around nine days of culture, CD4+ T cells were isolated. Sequencing was performed on CD4+ T cells from PBMCs, cultured in vitro. The receptors stem from a human donor in good health.

V and J are TRBV11-2 and TRBJ1-1; a possible D gene is TRBD1 (6 bases). V gave up 0 bases and J gave up 4 bases, with 18 bases separating them. The CDR3 length is 17 residues. Germline loops: CDR1 SGHAT, CDR2 FQNNGV. The CDR3 DNA reads TGTGCCAGCAGCTTAGATGGGGGGCGTTCGACCCCCACTGAAGCTTTCTTT. It translates to CASSLDGGRSTPTEAFF.

This chain connects TRBV4-3 to TRBJ1-2, with 7 bases matching TRBD1. J lost 8 bases, V lost 0 bases, and 9 bases had no gene match. CDR1 is LGHNA and CDR2 is YSLEER in the germline V gene. The CDR3 has 15 residues. The CDR3 sequence is CASSQDRQGGRGYTF. Written as DNA, the CDR3 is TGCGCCAGCAGCCAAGATCGACAGGGAGGTCGGGGCTACACCTTC.

The V and J genes are TRBV12-3 or TRBV12-4 and TRBJ2-1; D uncertain. This CDR3 region has 13 residues. V was cut by 3 bases and J by 4 bases, with 7 bases left in between. The CDR3 spells CASSFLEYNEQFF. The CDR3 region has the DNA TGTGCCAGCAGTTTTTTGGAGTACAATGAGCAGTTCTTC.

This clone was observed a few times. The chain is built from TRBV5-8 and TRBJ1-2; TRBD1 is a possible D gene (6 bases). Germline CDR1 and CDR2: SGHTS and YDEGEE. V was pared by 4 bases and J by 4 bases, with 14 bases between. The CDR3 has 14 residues. For the CDR3, the DNA is TGTGCCAGCAGCCCTACAGGGTGGGTCTATGGCTACACCTTC. Protein sequence: CASSPTGWVYGYTF. The complete variable domain, with remaining parts taken from reference TRBV5-8 and TRBJ1-2, reads EAGVTQSPTHLIKTRGQQATLRCSPISGHTSVYWYQQALGLGLQFLLWYDEGEERNRGNFPPRFSGRQFPNYSSELNVNALELEDSALYLCASSPTGWVYGYTFGSGTRLTVV.

The chain joins TRBV18 to TRBJ2-5; the D is unclear. Trimming took off 1 base at V and 5 bases at J, with 11 bases between the two ends. Per the germline V gene, CDR1 is KGHSH and CDR2 is LQKENI. The CDR3 runs to 14 residues. CDR3 sequence (DNA): TGTGCCAGCTCACCACTGGCTAGAGCGGAGACCCAGTACTTC. This translates into CASSPLARAETQYF.

This clone was found a few times. The genes are TRBV7-9 and TRBJ1-6; D is possibly TRBD1 (6 bases). With 5 bases removed from V and 13 bases from J, the gap between germline ends came to 21 bases. Looked up from germline, CDR1 is SEHNR and CDR2 is FQNEAQ (reference sequence). This CDR3 has 15 residues. The CDR3 protein is CASSLGGSPPIPLHF. The CDR3 coding sequence is TGTGCCAGCAGCCTCGGGGGCAGCCCACCGATTCCCCTCCACTTT.

This clone was seen a handful of times. The chain recombines TRBV6-5 with TRBJ1-2, with 9 positions matching TRBD1. The CDR3 is 15 residues long. The germline CDR1 and CDR2 sequences are MNHEY and SVGAGI. The V segment lost 5 bases and the J segment 6 bases; nucleotides outside the gene matches: 10. DNA for the CDR3: TGTGCCAGCAGTAGTTACGGGACAGGGAATGATGGCTACACCTTC. It specifies CASSSYGTGNDGYTF.

The CDR3 sequence: CASSLHPGQGGGYTF. The CDR3 nucleotides read TGTGCCAGCAGCTTACACCCCGGACAGGGAGGCGGCTACACCTTC. The V and J genes are TRBV11-2 and TRBJ1-2; TRBD1 matches 8 bases. The germline V gene encodes CDR1 SGHAT and CDR2 FQNNGV. J gave up 8 bases and V 2 bases, and 10 bases lay outside the gene matches. The length of the CDR3 is 15 residues.

There are a few counts of this clone. The junction does not match germline at one end; this may be a read error. The chain recombines TRBV7-7 with TRBJ2-2, with 11 nucleotides matching TRBD2. The CDR3 has 16 amino acids. Germline V CDR1 and CDR2: SSHAT, FNYEAQ (reference sequence). CDR3 sequence (DNA): TGTGCTAGCAGCTCTGGGACTAGCGGCTACACCGGGGAGCTGTTTTTT. Amino acids: CASSSGTSGYTGELFF.

The count of this clone is one. The J gene is TRBJ2-1, the V gene TRBV12-3 or TRBV12-4; D gene unclear. Trimming shortened V by 5 bases and J by 8 bases, and 10 bases separated the two germline ends. CDR3 size: 12 residues. In DNA form, the CDR3 reads TGTGCCAGCAGTCAGAGGTGGGATGAGCAGTTCTTC. Its translation: CASSQRWDEQFF.

V is TRBV7-9 and J is TRBJ2-1; D tentatively reads TRBD1 or TRBD2 (5 bases each). Trimming cost V 7 bases and J 9 bases, with 13 bases left between them. This CDR3 spans 12 amino acids. Germline CDR1 and CDR2: SEHNR and FQNEAQ (reference sequence). The CDR3 sequence is CASNLLGVEQFF. CDR3 nucleotide sequence: TGTGCCAGCAACCTACTGGGGGTTGAGCAGTTCTTC.

This chain connects TRBV5-6 to TRBJ2-7; D is possibly TRBD2 (6 bases). CDR3 length equals 16 residues. Germline CDR1 SGHDT, CDR2 YYEEEE. V shed 4 bases and J shed 2 bases, with 19 bases lying between them. The CDR3 region is CASSPGGAGLPYEQYF. CDR3 coding DNA: TGTGCCAGCAGCCCCGGAGGGGCAGGGTTACCCTACGAGCAGTACTTC.

This clone was seen just once. The V and J genes are TRBV5-6 and TRBJ1-1; no firm D call. Germline V lookup: CDR1 SGHDT, CDR2 YYEEEE. V was trimmed by 1 base and J by 6 bases, leaving 10 bases between them. The CDR3 sequence is 13 residues long. The CDR3: CASSLWRAAEAFF. The CDR3 region has the DNA TGTGCCAGCAGCTTGTGGAGGGCGGCTGAAGCTTTCTTT.

This clone has more than one count but fewer than ten. The V and J genes are TRBV2 and TRBJ1-2; no reliable D call. V gave up 1 base and J gave up 4 bases, with 4 bases separating them. The CDR3 is made up of 12 amino acids. CDR1 SNHLY and CDR2 FYNNEI come from the germline V gene. CDR3 sequence (DNA): TGTGCCAGCAGTGAAGGGGGCTATGGCTACACCTTC. Translating it yields CASSEGGYGYTF. The variable domain in full, completed from reference TRBV2 and TRBJ1-2, reads EPEVTQTPSHQVTQMGQEVILRCVPISNHLYFYWYRQILGQKVEFLVSFYNNEISEKSEIFDDQFSVERPDGSNFTLKIRSTKLEDSAMYFCASSEGGYGYTFGSGTRLTVV.

This clone was seen a handful of times. This chain uses TRBV5-1 with TRBJ1-4; TRBD1 matches at 10 bases. Germline trimming cut 3 bases from V and 7 bases from J; bases unmatched to any gene: 3. Germline V gene lookup returns CDR1 SGHRS and CDR2 YFSETQ. The CDR3 has 14 residues. The CDR3 DNA sequence: TGCGCCAGCAGCTCCGGACAGGGGGGTGAAAAACTGTTTTTT. Protein sequence: CASSSGQGGEKLFF.

The V call is TRBV4-1, the J call TRBJ1-1, with 8 positions matching TRBD1. CDR1 and CDR2 (germline): MGHRA, YSYEKL. The V gene end was trimmed by 3 bases and the J gene end by 1 base; junction bases not matched to a gene: 7. The CDR3 totals 16 residues. This CDR3 is CASSHRTGTGNTEAFF. The CDR3 DNA sequence: TGCGCCAGCAGCCACAGGACCGGGACAGGGAACACTGAAGCTTTCTTT.

The chain combines TRBV3-1 (or the pseudogene TRBV3-2) with TRBJ1-2, with no clear D. The CDR3 is 15 residues long. Germline V gene lookup returns CDR1 LGHDT and CDR2 YNNKEL (reference sequence). The ends were cut back, 1 base at V and 4 bases at J, with 13 bases in the middle. The CDR3 here is CASSQGGVQAYGYTF. DNA of the CDR3: TGTGCCAGCAGCCAAGGTGGGGTCCAGGCCTATGGCTACACCTTC.

The chain is built from TRBV4-1 and TRBJ2-7; possible D gene TRBD2, 5 bases. The CDR3 loop spans 14 amino acids. Germline assignment: CDR1 MGHRA and CDR2 YSYEKL. Trimming shortened V by 4 bases and J by 3 bases, and 13 bases separated the two germline ends. The CDR3 region has the DNA TGCGCCAGCAGCCTATCGGGTGGGAGCTACGAGCAGTACTTC. This translates into CASSLSGGSYEQYF.

V and J are TRBV5-1 and TRBJ1-2; TRBD1 matches 7 bases. Germline V gene lookup returns CDR1 SGHRS and CDR2 YFSETQ. The CDR3 has 13 residues. V gave up 4 bases and J gave up 6 bases; unmatched junction bases: 6. The CDR3 sequence: CASSPGGGHGYTF. CDR3 nucleotide sequence: TGCGCCAGCAGCCCGGGAGGGGGCCATGGCTACACCTTC.